This TCR beta chain was observed in a study of response to subunit inactivated influenza vaccine. Each CDR3 protein is one row after TCRdb ran MiXCR on the RT-PCR reads. The data contain some 550,000 distinct CDR3 sequences, roughly a quarter of them seen just once; the ten biggest clones take up 2.5% to 3.5%. This CDR3 comprises 16 residues. The V end lost 1 base, the J end lost 4 bases, and 17 bases lay between the germline ends. These same records also appear under a second study, on T cells expressing NK-cell markers. That work states: The TCR beta cDNA came from 5'RACE template switching with UMIs. In four donors, these clonotypes also led the CD3+CD56-NKG2C+ fraction. The HCMV specificity of the expanded NKG2C+ T cell clones stayed unresolved.

The starting material was CD4+ T cells sorted from PBMCs, obtained 12 days after vaccination. The chain combines TRBV23-1 with TRBJ2-7; the D gene is possibly TRBD1 (5 bases). TRBV23-1 is an ORF for which the function is uncertain. This receptor was obtained from a man between 45 and 60 years old who received an inactivated influenza vaccine. The CDR3 loop reads CASSQLAQGPFYEQYF. The CDR3 coding sequence is TGCGCCAGCAGTCAATTAGCCCAGGGCCCCTTTTACGAGCAGTACTTC.